This T cell receptor (beta chain) was sequenced for a study of blood T cell repertoires in COVID-19. Under the authors' procedure: The assay estimated nucleated cells by amplifying reference gene primers. Sequencing was performed with immunoSEQ multiplex PCR; in TCRdb, only in-frame clones are kept and a portion is missing. The V and J calls and clone size were taken over from that table, and D and trimming were inferred from the DNA. The data contain 75,000 to 100,000 clones, 75% to 90% of them singletons. The CDR3 runs 15 residues. The V segment lost 3 bases and the J segment 3 bases; nucleotides outside the gene matches: 3. Germline V gene sequence: CDR1 SEHNR, CDR2 FQNEAQ (reference sequence).

This chain connects TRBV7-9 to TRBJ1-5, with 9 bases fitting TRBD1. Sequenced: peripheral blood. This TCR came from a woman aged 80 or over with acute or convalescent COVID-19. CDR3 residues: CASSFGTGNNQPQHF. CDR3 DNA: TGTGCCAGCAGCTTTGGGACAGGGAACAATCAGCCCCAGCATTTT.